This T cell receptor (beta chain) was sequenced during a study of Ad26.COV2.S vaccination and SARS-CoV-2 variants. Specified treatment: roughly 19 received Ad26.COV2.S at low or high dose, single or two shots; several received placebo; per-sample allocation not given. The study sampled participants on day 63 after the first vaccine or placebo injection. Within Boston, the person who donated was an adult of 18-55 years. Germline-derived CDR1 and CDR2 are GTSNPN and SVGIG (reference sequence). Trimming took 0 bases from V and 0 from J; bases not matched to a gene: 8. The CDR3 length is 17 residues. Remarks on this clone: The antigen is undetermined.

Notes on the study in general: For non-spike TCRs, breadth in vaccine recipients resembled that in placebo recipients. Total T cell responses were possibly underestimated by TCR breadth and depth analyses.

This table comes from immunoSEQ multiplex PCR, and its TCRdb copy is limited to in-frame clones, with some not included. The top ten clones hold 12% of a sample with roughly 450,000 clones, 80% to 95% of them seen once. Here the sequenced sample was peripheral blood, taken in a trial of Ad26.COV2.S vaccine versus placebo. This chain joins TRBV30 and TRBJ2-1; TRBD2 agrees at 7 bases. The origin of this receptor is a person aged 18-60 years who received the Ad26.COV2.S COVID-19 vaccine or a placebo. Here the CDR3 DNA reads TGTGCCTGGAGTGTTCCTTCTAGCGGTATCTCCTACAATGAGCAGTTCTTC. Translating gives CAWSVPSSGISYNEQFF. Looking up the rest from reference TRBV30 and TRBJ2-1 gives the full variable domain: SQTIHQWPATLVQPVGSPLSLECTVEGTSNPNLYWYRQAAGRGLQLLFYSVGIGQISSEVPQNLSASRPQDRQFILSSKKLLLSDSGFYLCAWSVPSSGISYNEQFFGPGTRLTVL.